The entry that follows covers one TCR beta chain sequence. Its antigen is not known. Per the germline V gene, CDR1 is MNHNS and CDR2 is SASEGT. The CDR3 has 13 residues. J was trimmed by 5 bases and V by 6 bases; bases with no gene match: 7. These data come from a study of cytomegalovirus exposure and HLA in healthy donors. Study-level results: Cytomegalovirus association was listed for about 180 TCR beta chains.

The repertoire was sequenced with immunoSEQ multiplex PCR; TCRdb's copy has only in-frame clones and lacks some. Of about 110,000 clones in the sample, around 89% were seen once. This receptor was identified in a woman aged 18-29 years in good health and CMV-seropositive. V is TRBV6-1 and J is TRBJ2-7, with TRBD1 matching over 7 bases. The sample was PBMCs. The CDR3 coding sequence is TGTGCCAGCAGCTATCATACAGGGGACGAGCAGTACTTC. Its translation: CASSYHTGDEQYF.